This record concerns one T cell receptor (beta chain) sequence. Its antigen remains unknown. This entry comes from a study of a mutant IDH1 vaccine in newly diagnosed glioma. Study-level background: Following radiotherapy alone, or alongside temozolomide cycles, vaccination was started after an interval of 4-6 weeks. General study points: Pseudoprogression apparently tracked independently of changes in top peripheral T cell clonotypes. Immune responses arising from the vaccine appeared in approximately 93% of patients.

The repertoire was sequenced with immunoSEQ multiplex PCR; TCRdb's copy has only in-frame clones and lacks some. The sample consists of 45,000 to 60,000 clones, over 75% of them appearing once. Trimming removed 5 bases from V and 1 base from J; junction bases left unmatched: 3. The CDR3 contains 14 residues. The germline CDR1 and CDR2 sequences are SNHLY and FYNNEI. Time point defined: week 5, during vaccination. The study gave 300 ug of mutant IDH1 20-mer peptide per vaccine dose, with topical imiquimod. The sequence came from a man aged 50 to 60 with glioma. The chain joins TRBV2 to TRBJ1-2; the match to TRBD1 covers 8 bases. This material consisted of PBMCs, taken from a glioma patient whose treatment included an IDH1 peptide vaccine. CDR3 in amino acids: CASSFGQGNYGYTF. CDR3 in DNA: TGTGCCAGCAGTTTTGGACAGGGTAACTATGGCTACACCTTC.